The rows below give T cell receptor beta chains drawn from one sample of a study of blood T cell repertoires in COVID-19. The assay was immunoSEQ multiplex PCR, and TCRdb's table has in-frame clones only and misses some. The data contain around 74,000 clones, 87% of them seen just once; the ten biggest clones take up around 7.9%. Source material: peripheral blood. The source of these receptors is a man younger than 40 with acute or convalescent COVID-19. Each CDR3 is given with its conserved first and last residue.

CDR3 | V
CASKGQGYDTQYF | TRBV2
CASSLGTGNTGELFF | TRBV18
CASSLRTADNEQFF | TRBV28
CASNEEGGPRYEQYF | TRBV28
CASSFGGLGEQFF | TRBV12-3/TRBV12-4
CSVRGGASGRTPTREQYF | TRBV29-1
CASSLTGGGNEKLFF | TRBV3-1/TRBV3-2
CASSLTSGRNNEQFF | TRBV6-5
CASSLGQEAFF | TRBV6-6
CASSLVAGGVNEQFF | TRBV5-1
CASSFDGTVAHTDTQYF | TRBV28
CASSLQVSTDTQYF | TRBV5-6
CAWTRWGLQETQYF | TRBV30
CASSHEPGLAATYNEQFF | TRBV14
CASSIGSYEQYF | TRBV19
CASSLEGGPGDTQYF | TRBV7-3
CAWSGRGQSNEKLFF | TRBV30
CASSGRDYEQYF | TRBV18
CASSKDRDYEQYF | TRBV28
CASSPRPRQGAYNEQFF | TRBV11-3
CASSPPGLGFNEQFF | TRBV25-1
CASSPRTGLNYGYTF | TRBV7-9
CASKREGNIYEQYF | TRBV2
CASSPGGYGYTF | TRBV7-8
CASSLDGQSNRVSRNEQYF | TRBV11-2
CASSLDPGLSSSYEQYF | TRBV7-9
CASSADRGDTQYF | TRBV5-1
CASSSPPGLVKETQYF | TRBV7-9
CASSQNSLRGSYEQYF | TRBV3-1/TRBV3-2
CASSDRRQTNNYGYTF | TRBV7-2
CASSGSTEAYYNEQFF | TRBV7-9
CAWSLRYEQYF | TRBV30
CASSQEGRLAGGRFSYEQYF | TRBV14
CASSPFFEGTGELFF | TRBV11-2
CASSQLSGPSSYEQYF | TRBV14
CAVAGQSSYNEQFF | TRBV25-1
CASSRWEGGYTF | TRBV12-3/TRBV12-4
CASSLRYSNQPQHF | TRBV5-6
CASLDRNQPQHF | TRBV6-5
CASSTLLAGAITDTQYF | TRBV27
CASSLAEEQFF | TRBV7-9
CATSLRADTQYF | TRBV24-1
CASSLEGRVQDEQFF | TRBV11-3
CATSDSTGDHEQYF | TRBV24-1
CASSFGGYNEQFF | TRBV27
CASSARTGTTGELFF | TRBV5-1
CASGSSGTSLDTQYF | TRBV6-5
CASSLGTLAGGRGGEQFF | TRBV7-2
CASRREGQGYEKLFF | TRBV7-2
CAVWTGGYEQYF | TRBV28
CASSTWDRDNQPQHF | TRBV6-5
CASSDGFGGIYEQYF | TRBV2
CAWSTGGNTIYF | TRBV30
CASSVDRGAYEQYF | TRBV7-2